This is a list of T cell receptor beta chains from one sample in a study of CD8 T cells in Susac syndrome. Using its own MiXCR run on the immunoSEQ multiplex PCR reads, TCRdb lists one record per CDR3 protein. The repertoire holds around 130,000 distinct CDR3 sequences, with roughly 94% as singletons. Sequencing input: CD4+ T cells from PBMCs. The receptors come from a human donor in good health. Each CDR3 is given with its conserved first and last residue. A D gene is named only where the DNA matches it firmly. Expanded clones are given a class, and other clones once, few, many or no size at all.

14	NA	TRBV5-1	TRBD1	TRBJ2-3	CATQRDSNTDTQYF	TGCGCCACCCAAAGGGACAGCAACACAGATACGCAGTATTTT
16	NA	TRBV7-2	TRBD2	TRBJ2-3	CASSPRLAKGVDTQYF	TGTGCCAGCAGCCCACGACTAGCGAAAGGGGTGGATACGCAGTATTTT
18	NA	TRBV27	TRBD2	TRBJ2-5	CASSAGLAGYKYQETQYF	TGTGCCAGCAGTGCGGGACTAGCGGGATATAAGTACCAAGAGACCCAGTACTTC
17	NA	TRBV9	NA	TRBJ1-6	CASSAEDSILRNSPLHF	TGTGCCAGCAGCGCCGAGGACAGTATCCTCAGGAATTCACCCCTCCACTTT
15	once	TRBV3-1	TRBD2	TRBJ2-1	CASSQAGTSYNEQFF	TGTGCCAGCAGCCAAGCCGGGACTAGCTACAATGAGCAGTTCTTC
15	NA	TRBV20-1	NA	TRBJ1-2	CSARDNQGSVGGYTF	TGCAGTGCTAGAGATAACCAGGGGTCGGTGGGCGGCTACACCTTC
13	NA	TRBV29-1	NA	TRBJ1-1	CSVEEHLNTEAFF	TGCAGCGTTGAAGAACACCTTAACACTGAAGCTTTCTTT
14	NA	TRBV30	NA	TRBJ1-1	CAWSVYGANTEAFF	TGTGCCTGGAGTGTATACGGGGCCAACACTGAAGCTTTCTTT
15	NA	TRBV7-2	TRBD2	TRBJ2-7	CASSSRLAGGYEQYF	TGTGCCAGCAGCTCCAGACTAGCGGGAGGCTACGAGCAGTACTTC
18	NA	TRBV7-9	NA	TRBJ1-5	CASSHQGRRSLGNQPQHF	TGTGCCAGCAGCCACCAGGGGCGACGGTCTCTTGGGAATCAGCCCCAGCATTTT
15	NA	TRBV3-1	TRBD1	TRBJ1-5	CASSQTGGSGQPQHF	TGTGCCAGCAGCCAGACAGGGGGCAGTGGTCAGCCCCAGCATTTT
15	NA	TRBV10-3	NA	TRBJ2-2	CAISEGMAATGELFF	TGTGCCATCAGTGAGGGAATGGCTGCCACCGGGGAGCTGTTTTTT
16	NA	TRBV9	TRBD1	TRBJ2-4	CASSVVARTGLNIQYF	TGTGCCAGCAGCGTAGTAGCTCGGACAGGGTTAAACATTCAGTACTTC
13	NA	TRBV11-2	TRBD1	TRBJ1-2	CASSRQGADGYTF	TGTGCCAGCAGCCGACAGGGGGCCGATGGCTACACCTTC
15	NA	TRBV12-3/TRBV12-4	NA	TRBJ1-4	CASSSSGWANEKLFF	TGTGCCAGCAGTTCTTCAGGGTGGGCTAATGAAAAACTGTTTTTT
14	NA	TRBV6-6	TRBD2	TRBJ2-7	CASSTSSGSYEQYF	TGTGCCAGCAGCACTTCTAGCGGGAGCTACGAGCAGTACTTC
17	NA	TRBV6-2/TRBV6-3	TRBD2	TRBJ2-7	CASSYGLEAGVSYEQYF	TGTGCCAGCAGTTACGGGCTGGAGGCGGGAGTTAGCTACGAGCAGTACTTC
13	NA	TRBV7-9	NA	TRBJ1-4	CASSLGYEEKLFF	TGTGCCAGCAGCTTAGGGTACGAGGAAAAACTGTTTTTT
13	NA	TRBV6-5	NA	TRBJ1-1	CASSRFGTLGLGF	TGTGCCAGCAGTCGCTTCGGGACGTTAGGTCTGGGCTTT
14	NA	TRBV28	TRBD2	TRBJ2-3	CASSFQRGPDTQYF	TGTGCCAGCAGTTTCCAGCGGGGGCCCGATACGCAGTATTTT
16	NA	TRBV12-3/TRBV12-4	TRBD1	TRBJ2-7	CASNLLGRTGNYEQYF	TGTGCCAGCAACCTTTTGGGGCGGACAGGGAATTACGAGCAGTACTTC